This T cell receptor beta chain was sequenced for a study of identical twins. This clonotype has ten or more counts. This CDR3 spans 15 amino acids. V dropped 5 bases and J dropped 4 bases, with 14 bases sitting between them. Each CDR3 protein is one row after TCRdb ran MiXCR on the 5' RACE reads. The sample has hundreds of thousands of distinct CDR3 sequences; 21% are singletons. This same sample was also part of a study on T cells expressing NK-cell markers.

The sequenced sample was PBMCs. The sequence came from a woman under 30 in good health. The rearrangement links TRBV12-3 or TRBV12-4 to TRBJ1-4, with D perhaps TRBD1 (5 bases). The CDR3 DNA reads TGTGCCAGCAGTCCCTGGAGAGGGGTTAATGAAAAACTGTTTTTT. Amino acids: CASSPWRGVNEKLFF.